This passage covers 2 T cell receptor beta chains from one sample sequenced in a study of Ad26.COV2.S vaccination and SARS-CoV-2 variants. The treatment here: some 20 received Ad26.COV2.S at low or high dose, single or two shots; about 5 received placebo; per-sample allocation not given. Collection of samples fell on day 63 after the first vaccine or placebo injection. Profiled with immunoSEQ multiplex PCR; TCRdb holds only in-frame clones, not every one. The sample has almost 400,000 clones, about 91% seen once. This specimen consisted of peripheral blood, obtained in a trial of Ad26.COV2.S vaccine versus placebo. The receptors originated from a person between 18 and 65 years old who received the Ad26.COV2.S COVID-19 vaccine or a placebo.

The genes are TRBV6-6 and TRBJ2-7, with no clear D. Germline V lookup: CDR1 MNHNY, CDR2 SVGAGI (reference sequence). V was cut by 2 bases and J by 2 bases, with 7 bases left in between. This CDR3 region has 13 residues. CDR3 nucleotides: TGTGCCAGCAGTTACGAGGTAACCTACGAGCAGTACTTC. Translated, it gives CASSYEVTYEQYF.

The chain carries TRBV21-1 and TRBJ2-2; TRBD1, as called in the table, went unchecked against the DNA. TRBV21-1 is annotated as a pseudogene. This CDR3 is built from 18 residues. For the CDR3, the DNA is TGTGCCAGCAGCAAAGAAATTTTGGGCTACCTGAGCACCGGGGAGCTGTTTTTT. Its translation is CASSKEILGYLSTGELFF.